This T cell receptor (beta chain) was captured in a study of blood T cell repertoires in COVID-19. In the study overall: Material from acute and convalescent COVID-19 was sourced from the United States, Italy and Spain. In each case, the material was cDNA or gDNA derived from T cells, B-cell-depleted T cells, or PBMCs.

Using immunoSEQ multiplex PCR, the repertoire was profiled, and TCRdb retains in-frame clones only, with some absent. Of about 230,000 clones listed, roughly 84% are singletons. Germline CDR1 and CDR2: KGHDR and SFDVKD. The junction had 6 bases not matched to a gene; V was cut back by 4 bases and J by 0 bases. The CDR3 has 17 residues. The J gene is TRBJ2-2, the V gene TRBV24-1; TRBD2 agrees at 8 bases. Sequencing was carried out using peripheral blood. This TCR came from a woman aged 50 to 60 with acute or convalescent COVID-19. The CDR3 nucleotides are TGTGCCACCAGTGACCTTCTTAGCGGGACGAACACCGGGGAGCTGTTTTTT. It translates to CATSDLLSGTNTGELFF.